Below are 25 T cell receptor beta chains sequenced from a single sample in a study of T cells in Graves' hyperthyroidism and ophthalmopathy. TCR beta CDR3 sequences were amplified from RNA transcripts. The primer set for the first-round RT-PCR of the TCR CDR3 was HTBI. TCRdb ran MiXCR on the multiplex PCR reads and lists one entry per CDR3 protein. The sample holds 200,000 to 250,000 distinct CDR3 sequences, about 16% seen once. The sample taken for sequencing was blood. These receptors all stem from a woman under 30 with Graves' ophthalmopathy.

In this sample, this clonotype turned up many times. The V call is TRBV3-1, the J call TRBJ2-1; tentatively, D is TRBD1 (6 bases). Germline-derived CDR1 and CDR2 are LGHDT and YNNKEL (reference sequence). V was shortened by 0 bases and J by 9 bases, with 21 bases between the two germline ends. The CDR3 loop spans 17 amino acids. The CDR3 DNA reads as TGTGCCAGCAGCCAAGACGGGCAGGGGTCGTCAGGTGGTGAGCAGTTCTTC. Translating it yields CASSQDGQGSSGGEQFF.

This clonotype showed up many times. This rearrangement joins TRBV20-1 to TRBJ1-1; no clear D. The germline CDR1 and CDR2 sequences are DFQATT and SNEGSKA (reference sequence). The CDR3 contains 12 residues. Trimming cost V 6 bases and J 1 base, with 9 bases left between them. CDR3: CSAVRGNTEAFF. DNA for the CDR3: TGCAGTGCCGTACGGGGGAACACTGAAGCTTTCTTT.

In this sample, this clonotype turned up many times. The J gene is TRBJ1-1, the V gene TRBV28; D is perhaps TRBD1 (5 bases). Germline CDR1 is MDHEN and CDR2 is SYDVKM. V was cut by 3 bases and J by 1 base, with 15 bases left in between. The CDR3 is 16 amino acids. Here the CDR3 DNA reads TGTGCCAGCAGTTTCAAGCGGGGGACTGGGAACACTGAAGCTTTCTTT. It codes for CASSFKRGTGNTEAFF. Variable domain in full (rest from reference TRBV28 and TRBJ1-1): DVKVTQSSRYLVKRTGEKVFLECVQDMDHENMFWYRQDPGLGLRLIYFSYDVKMKEKGDIPEGYSVSREKKERFSLILESASTNQTSMYLCASSFKRGTGNTEAFFGQGTRLTVV.

This clonotype was detected ten times or more. The genes are TRBV6-6 and TRBJ2-2; 10 positions match TRBD2. V lost 0 bases to trimming and J lost 5 bases; unmatched junction nucleotides: 12. The CDR3 spans 19 residues. Per the germline V gene, CDR1 is MNHNY and CDR2 is SVGAGI (reference sequence). The CDR3 DNA reads as TGTGCCAGCAGTTACTCGATTGGGCTAGCGGGGGTCGGGACCGGGGAGCTGTTTTTT. Translating it yields CASSYSIGLAGVGTGELFF.

This clonotype turned up a few times. The chain has TRBV30 and TRBJ1-3; 7 nucleotides line up with TRBD1. Germline assignment: CDR1 GTSNPN and CDR2 SVGIG (reference sequence). The J segment lost 2 bases and the V segment lost 0 bases, leaving 4 bases of the junction unmatched. The CDR3 length is 15 residues. This CDR3 reads CAWSVQGGPGNTIYF. The CDR3 bases are TGTGCCTGGAGTGTACAAGGGGGCCCTGGAAACACCATATATTTT.

Many counts were recorded for this clonotype. The chain links TRBV20-1 to TRBJ2-3; 7 bases line up with TRBD2. The ends lost 4 bases at V and 0 bases at J; junction bases unmatched: 7. The CDR3 is made up of 15 amino acids. Germline loops: CDR1 DFQATT, CDR2 SNEGSKA (reference sequence). CDR3 bases: TGCAGTGCTACAATAAGACTAGCAAGCACAGATACGCAGTATTTT. Translation gives CSATIRLASTDTQYF.

Concerning this clonotype: This may arise from a read error, as a much more abundant clone is one base away. The chain combines TRBV12-3 or TRBV12-4 with TRBJ2-1; the D call may be TRBD1 or TRBD2 (5 bases each). CDR3 length: 15 residues. V was cut by 6 bases and J by 8 bases, with 20 bases left in between. CDR3 bases: TGTGCCAGCAGCTCCGGGGCAGGGAGAGGTCATGAGCAGTTCTTC. Protein product: CASSSGAGRGHEQFF.

This rearrangement joins TRBV2 to TRBJ1-2, with a tentative D call TRBD1 (6 bases). Trimming took 8 bases from V and 7 from J, leaving 17 bases between them. CDR1 and CDR2 from the germline V gene are SNHLY and FYNNEI. This CDR3 has 13 amino acids. CDR3 sequence: CASGESGGRGYTF. The CDR3 nucleotides are TGTGCCAGCGGCGAATCCGGGGGCCGTGGCTACACCTTC.

Concerning this clonotype: A much larger clone sits a single nucleotide away, making a read error possible. V is TRBV28 and J is TRBJ2-7; D may be TRBD1 or TRBD2 (5 bases each). CDR3 length: 15 residues. Trimming removed 7 bases at V and 7 bases at J, with 23 bases between. CDR1 MDHEN and CDR2 SYDVKM come from the germline V gene. As DNA, the CDR3 is TGTGCCAGCACGAGATCGGGTGGGGGACCTATGGAGCAGTACTTC. Its translation: CASTRSGGGPMEQYF.

In its sample, this clonotype was seen many times. J is TRBJ2-7 and V is TRBV9; D unresolved. The V and J ends lost 0 bases and 1 base respectively, with 8 bases between them. CDR3 length equals 14 residues. The germline V gene has CDR1 SGDLS and CDR2 YYNGEE. This CDR3 is CASSVGPGSYEQYF. The CDR3 nucleotides read TGTGCCAGCAGCGTAGGGCCCGGATCCTACGAGCAGTACTTC.

Comments on this clonotype: A much larger clone differs by one base, so this may be a read error. The CDR3 sequence is CSVGVQGTYEQYF. In DNA form, the CDR3 reads TGCAGCGTTGGCGTCCAGGGTACCTACGAGCAGTACTTC. The chain recombines TRBV29-1 with TRBJ2-7; TRBD1 might be the D (5 bases). CDR1 is SQVTM and CDR2 is ANQGSEA in the germline V gene. The germline V and J ends were trimmed by 4 bases and 2 bases, with 12 bases remaining between them. This CDR3 spans 13 amino acids.

This clonotype was seen ten or more times. The rearrangement uses TRBV20-1 and TRBJ1-1; 7 bases map to TRBD1. CDR3 length equals 16 residues. Germline-derived CDR1 and CDR2 are DFQATT and SNEGSKA (reference sequence). J gave up 0 bases and V 3 bases, and 10 bases lay outside the gene matches. The CDR3 DNA sequence: TGCAGTGCTAGGGACTATCGACAGGGATTGAACACTGAAGCTTTCTTT. Translating it yields CSARDYRQGLNTEAFF.

The table lists this clonotype with a few counts. A read error may explain this, as a much larger clone is one base away. The chain links TRBV28 to TRBJ1-1; D gene ambiguous. The germline V gene has CDR1 MDHEN and CDR2 SYDVKM. CDR3 length: 12 amino acids. The chain's CDR3 is CASSWGYTEALF. The CDR3, as DNA: TGTGCCAGCAGTTGGGGTTACACTGAAGCTCTCTTT.

This clonotype has a count of ten or more. V is TRBV13 and J is TRBJ1-1; possibly TRBD1 for D (6 bases). V was shortened by 5 bases and J by 6 bases, with 13 bases between the two germline ends. The CDR3 contains 13 residues. Germline V gene lookup returns CDR1 PRHDT and CDR2 FYEKMQ (reference sequence). CDR3 sequence reads: CASSPQGFPEAFF. Here the CDR3 DNA reads TGTGCCAGCAGCCCACAGGGTTTTCCTGAAGCTTTCTTT.

This rearrangement joins TRBV20-1 to TRBJ1-1, with D possibly being TRBD1 (5 bases). The V end lost 3 bases, the J end lost 5 bases, and 22 bases lay between the germline ends. The CDR3 contains 16 residues. The germline gives CDR1 DFQATT, CDR2 SNEGSKA (reference sequence). The DNA of the CDR3 is TGCAGTGCTAGTAAGGGGCGAGCAAGGGTGAGAACTGAAGCTTTCTTT. This translates into CSASKGRARVRTEAFF.

This clonotype was detected many times. V and J are TRBV12-3 or TRBV12-4 and TRBJ1-1; D is uncertain. The CDR3 runs 13 residues. The V and J ends lost 1 base and 10 bases respectively, with 13 bases between them. The CDR3 region is CASSLGTATGAFF. The CDR3 DNA reads as TGTGCCAGCAGTTTAGGGACCGCTACGGGAGCTTTCTTT.

This clonotype showed up many times. The chain's CDR3 is CASSLMGAVDTQYF. CDR3 DNA sequence: TGTGCCAGCAGCTTAATGGGAGCGGTGGATACGCAGTATTTT. V is TRBV7-2 and J is TRBJ2-3; a weak D match, TRBD2 (5 bases). V was trimmed by 2 bases and J by 6 bases, leaving 12 bases between them. The CDR3 length is 14 residues. CDR1 is SGHTA, CDR2 FQGNSA, per germline.

The table lists this clonotype with many counts. V and J are TRBV30 and TRBJ2-1, with D hard to call. Germline CDR1 reads GTSNPN; CDR2 reads SVGIG (reference sequence). The CDR3 spans 13 residues. V lost 2 bases and J lost 3, with 8 bases in between. CDR3 nucleotide sequence: TGTGCCTGGAGTAGGGATAACTACAATGAGCAGTTCTTC. Protein: CAWSRDNYNEQFF. Complete variable domain (other parts from reference TRBV30 and TRBJ2-1): SQTIHQWPATLVQPVGSPLSLECTVEGTSNPNLYWYRQAAGRGLQLLFYSVGIGQISSEVPQNLSASRPQDRQFILSSKKLLLSDSGFYLCAWSRDNYNEQFFGPGTRLTVL.

In its sample, this clonotype was seen a few times. The chain combines TRBV9 with TRBJ1-6; D is perhaps TRBD1 (5 bases). From germline, CDR1 is SGDLS and CDR2 YYNGEE. This CDR3 region has 16 residues. V was pared by 0 bases and J by 3 bases, with 10 bases between. The CDR3 here is CASSVDVGDYNSPLHF. CDR3 bases: TGTGCCAGCAGCGTAGACGTGGGGGACTATAATTCACCCCTCCACTTT.

To note about this clonotype: A much larger clone differs from this one at a single base, so this may be a read error. The genes are TRBV20-1 and TRBJ1-5; D not resolved. Germline CDR1 is DFQATT and CDR2 is SNEGSKA (reference sequence). The CDR3 runs to 13 residues. CDR3 residues: CGAIKSTHQPQHF. In DNA form, the CDR3 reads TGCGGTGCTATTAAGTCCACCCATCAGCCCCAGCATTTT.

This sequence joins TRBV11-2 and TRBJ1-5; D is possibly TRBD1 (6 bases). V shed 1 base and J shed 5 bases, with 12 bases lying between them. The CDR3 sequence is 15 residues long. Germline V gene sequence: CDR1 SGHAT, CDR2 FQNNGV. In DNA, the CDR3 is TGTGCCAGCAGCTTAGGGCGGGACACATATCAGCCCCAGCATTTT. It specifies CASSLGRDTYQPQHF. The full variable domain, completed using reference TRBV11-2 and TRBJ1-5, is EAGVAQSPRYKIIEKRQSVAFWCNPISGHATLYWYQQILGQGPKLLIQFQNNGVVDDSQLPKDRFSAERLKGVDSTLKIQPAKLEDSAVYLCASSLGRDTYQPQHFGDGTRLSIL.

The chain combines TRBV2 with TRBJ2-1; no firm D call. CDR3 size: 16 residues. Trimming took 10 bases from V and 0 from J, leaving 19 bases between them. Germline CDR1 SNHLY, CDR2 FYNNEI. The chain's CDR3 is CATVELRSSSYNEQFF. CDR3 nucleotides: TGTGCCACCGTTGAGTTGCGGTCGAGCTCCTACAATGAGCAGTTCTTC.

This clonotype was observed a few times. A much larger clone differs from this one at a single base, so this may be a read error. V and J are TRBV18 and TRBJ2-1; TRBD2 matches at 8 bases. The CDR3 is 13 residues long. The germline V gene has CDR1 KGHSH and CDR2 LQKENI. The CDR3 sequence: CVSSRGGYNEQFF. The CDR3 DNA reads TGTGTCAGCTCACGGGGGGGCTACAATGAGCAGTTCTTC. The whole variable domain, filled in from reference TRBV18 and TRBJ2-1, reads NAGVMQNPRHLVRRRGQEARLRCSPMKGHSHVYWYRQLPEEGLKFMVYLQKENIIDESGMPKERFSAEFPKEGPSILRIQQVVRGDSAAYFCVSSRGGYNEQFFGPGTRLTVL.

The chain has TRBV3-1 and TRBJ2-7; D is unresolved. Germline V CDR1 and CDR2: LGHDT, YNNKEL (reference sequence). Trimming shortened V by 0 bases and J by 3 bases, and 9 bases separated the two germline ends. This CDR3 is 14 amino acids long. CDR3 protein: CASSQEEDHYEQYF. DNA for the CDR3: TGTGCCAGCAGCCAAGAAGAGGACCACTACGAGCAGTACTTC.

A single count supports this clonotype. The chain joins TRBV27 to TRBJ1-5; the D is unclear. The V end was cut by 3 bases, the J end by 5 bases, with 8 bases between. CDR1 is MNHEY and CDR2 is SMNVEV in the germline V gene (reference sequence). This CDR3 is built from 13 residues. CDR3 amino acids: CASSFGGDQPQHF. The CDR3 DNA follows: TGTGCCAGCAGTTTCGGCGGGGATCAGCCCCAGCATTTT.